The present T cell receptor beta chain was sequenced within a study of T-cell memory formation after mild COVID-19 (dated by TCRdb to the early 2020s). Context from the whole study: TCR sequence clusters from the two donors were found to be largely donor specific. In two donors, T-cell clones that expanded and contracted after mild COVID-19 were followed by sequencing TCRalpha and TCRbeta repertoires longitudinally. The cohort was made up of two young adult volunteers, one female and one male, who were previously healthy. Findings and caveats that apply to the study as a whole: Contracting CD4+ clones turned up mainly in the CM and EM memory subsets, whereas EMRA was where CD8+ clones were enriched. From day 15 to 85, contracting clones showed balanced CD4/CD8 phenotypes, whereas a second wave of clones that expanded from day 15 to 37 leaned towards CD4+. The study covered only two mild cases, and larger cohorts including severe cases with pre-infection samples were considered necessary. SARS-CoV-2 specificity was not confirmed for the second-wave clones peaking on day 37. The detection of some responding clones in pre-infection memory suggests that pre-existing cross-reactive memory T cells joined the SARS-CoV-2 response.

PBMCs were isolated by Ficoll-Paque density gradient centrifugation. The sequencer was an Illumina NovaSeq 6000. TCRalpha and TCRbeta cDNA libraries were built by 5'RACE with constant-segment primers, adding sample barcodes and unique molecular identifiers. Trizol reagent was used to extract RNA from every sample. The libraries were amplified in two PCR steps, and the second step added a second sample barcode and Illumina TruSeq adapters. Sequencing of libraries was performed on an Illumina NovaSeq with 2 x 150 bp paired-end reads. In the original analysis: Reads were demultiplexed and collapsed into UMI-guided consensus sequences with migec v1.2.7. With mixcr v2.1.11, UMI consensuses were aligned to TRA and TRB V and J templates and assembled into clonotypes. A clonotype was counted as expanded or contracted only if both edgeR and NoisET called the change significant, with noise models trained on biological replicates. For edgeR calls, the thresholds were a false discovery rate-adjusted p below 0.01 and a log2 fold-change of 1. As an exploratory analysis of dynamics, PCA with hierarchical clustering was applied to max-normalized trajectories of the 1000 most abundant clonotypes. Separately sequenced CD4+ and CD8+ repertoires were used to assign a CD4 or CD8 phenotype to each responding clone. TCRdb reran the public reads through fastp at Q25 and MiXCR, keeping productive beta chains. Rows are combined by CDR3 protein, so each entry shows the most common genes and DNA. These V and J calls rely on TCRdb rather than the paper's analysis. In all, the sample holds 550,000 to 600,000 distinct CDR3 sequences, and roughly 22% of those were seen once. Of the sample, roughly 8.1% falls within the top ten clones.

This clonotype showed up just a few times. Which antigen it targets is not known. No base quality values were provided; no much bigger clone lies one nucleotide off. CDR1 and CDR2 are read off the germline V gene (reference sequence) as SEHNR and FQNEAQ. From cysteine to phenylalanine, the CDR3 is 12 amino acids long. This entry keeps only the CDR3 DNA: 36 bases, framed from base 1. V is reduced by 3 bases and J by 6 bases, leaving a spacing of 7 bases between them. Sequenced: PBMCs or a T cell subset sorted from them (not recorded which). The chain links TRBV7-9 with TRBJ2-3; no D gene can be assigned with confidence. The clonotype comes from an adult woman who had mild COVID-19 (a few samples of this study predate the infection). The sample titles of this study are shuffled in the database, so cell type and time point are left out; the donor was told from shared clones. The DNA sequence is as follows: TGTGCCAGCAGCTTTGTTGTTGATACGCAGTATTTT. This yields the protein CASSFVVDTQYF.